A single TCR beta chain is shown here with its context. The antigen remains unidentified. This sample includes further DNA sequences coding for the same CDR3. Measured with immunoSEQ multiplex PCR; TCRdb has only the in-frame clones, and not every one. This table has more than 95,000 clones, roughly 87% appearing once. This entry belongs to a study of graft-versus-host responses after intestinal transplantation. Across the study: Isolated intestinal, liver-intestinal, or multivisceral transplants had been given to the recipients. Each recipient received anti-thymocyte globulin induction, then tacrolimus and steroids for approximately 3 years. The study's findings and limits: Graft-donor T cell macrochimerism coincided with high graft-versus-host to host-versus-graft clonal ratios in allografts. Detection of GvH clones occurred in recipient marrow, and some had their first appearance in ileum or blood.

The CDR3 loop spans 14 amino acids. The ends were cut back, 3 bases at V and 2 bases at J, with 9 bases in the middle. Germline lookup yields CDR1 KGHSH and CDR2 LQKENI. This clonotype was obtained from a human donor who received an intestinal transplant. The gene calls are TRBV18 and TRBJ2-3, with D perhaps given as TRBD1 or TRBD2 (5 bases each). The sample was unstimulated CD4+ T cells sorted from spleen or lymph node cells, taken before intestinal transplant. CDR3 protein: CASSPGTVTDTQYF. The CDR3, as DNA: TGTGCCAGCTCACCGGGGACGGTCACAGATACGCAGTATTTT.